The T cell receptor (beta chain) under discussion was sequenced for a study of CD8 T cells in ankylosing spondylitis. Study-wide findings and caveats: Matched ankylosing spondylitis synovial fluid reportedly showed significant enrichment of disease-linked clones. A motif of roughly eight highly homologous TCR beta variants was seen as apparently characteristic of ankylosing spondylitis blood.

CDR1 and CDR2 (germline): ENHRY, SYGVKD. There are 16 residues in the CDR3. TCRdb itself ran the 5' RACE reads through MiXCR, one entry per CDR3 protein. This table has around 250,000 distinct CDR3 sequences, under 20% appearing once. This clonotype came up many times. The antigen is undetermined. One end of the junction is discordant with germline, which a read error may explain. Specimen: blood, either unsorted or a sorted T cell fraction (not recorded which). The rearrangement joins TRBV10-3 to TRBJ2-1, with 10 positions matching TRBD2. This TCR derives from a male donor with ankylosing spondylitis or in good health (not recorded which). The CDR3 nucleotides are TGTGCCATCAGTGAGTCGACTGGGCTAGCGGGAGCAGCGAGTTCCTTC. This gives the protein CAISESTGLAGAASSF.